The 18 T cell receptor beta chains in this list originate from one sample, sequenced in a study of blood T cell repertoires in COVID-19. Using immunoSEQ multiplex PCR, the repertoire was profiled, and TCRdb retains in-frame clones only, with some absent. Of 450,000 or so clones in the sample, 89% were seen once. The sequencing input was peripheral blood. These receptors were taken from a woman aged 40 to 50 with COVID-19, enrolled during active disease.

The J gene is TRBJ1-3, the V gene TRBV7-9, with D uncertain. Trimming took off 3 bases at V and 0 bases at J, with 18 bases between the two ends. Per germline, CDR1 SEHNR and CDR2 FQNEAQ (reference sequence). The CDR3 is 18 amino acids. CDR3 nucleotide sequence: TGTGCCAGCAGCTTTGTGTCCCTCCGAGGGAGCTCTGGAAACACCATATATTTT. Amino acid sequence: CASSFVSLRGSSGNTIYF.

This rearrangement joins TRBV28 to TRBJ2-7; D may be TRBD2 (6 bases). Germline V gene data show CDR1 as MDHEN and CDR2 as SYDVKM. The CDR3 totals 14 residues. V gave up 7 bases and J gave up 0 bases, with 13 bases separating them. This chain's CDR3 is CASIGGSSSYEQYF. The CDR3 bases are TGTGCCAGCATTGGAGGGTCGAGCTCCTACGAGCAGTACTTC.

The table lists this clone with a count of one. The CDR3 DNA follows: TGTGCCAGCAGTGAAGCTACAGACGAGCAGTACTTC. It encodes CASSEATDEQYF. The rearrangement joins TRBV25-1 to TRBJ2-7; D call uncertain. Germline CDR1 reads MGHDK; CDR2 reads SYGVNS. V lost 2 bases, J lost 5 bases, and 7 bases lay in between. This CDR3 comprises 12 residues.

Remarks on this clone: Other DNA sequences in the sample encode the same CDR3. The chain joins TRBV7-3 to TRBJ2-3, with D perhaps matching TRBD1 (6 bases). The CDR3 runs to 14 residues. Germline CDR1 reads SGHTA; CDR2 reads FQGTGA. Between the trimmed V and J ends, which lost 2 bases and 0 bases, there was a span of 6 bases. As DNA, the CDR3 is TGTGCCAGCAGCTTAGGGACAAGCACAGATACGCAGTATTTT. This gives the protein CASSLGTSTDTQYF.

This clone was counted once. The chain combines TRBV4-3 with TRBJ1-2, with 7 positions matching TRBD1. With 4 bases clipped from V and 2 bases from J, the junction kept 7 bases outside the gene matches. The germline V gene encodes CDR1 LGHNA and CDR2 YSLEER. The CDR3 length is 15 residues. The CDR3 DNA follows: TGCGCCAGCAGCCCTCGGACAGGTCCCAACTATGGCTACACCTTC. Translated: CASSPRTGPNYGYTF.

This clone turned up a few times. CDR3 residues: CASSLEAGGLEPQHF. The CDR3 DNA reads TGTGCCAGCAGCTTAGAGGCAGGGGGTTTGGAGCCCCAGCATTTT. The chain joins TRBV7-6 to TRBJ1-5; 7 nucleotides match TRBD1. Trimming took 1 base from V and 8 from J; bases not matched to a gene: 8. Germline lookup yields CDR1 SGHVS and CDR2 FNYEAQ. The CDR3 is made up of 15 amino acids.

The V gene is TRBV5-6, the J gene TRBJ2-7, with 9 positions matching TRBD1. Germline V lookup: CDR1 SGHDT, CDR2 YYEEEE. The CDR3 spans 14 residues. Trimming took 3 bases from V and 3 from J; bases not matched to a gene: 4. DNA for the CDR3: TGTGCCAGCAGCTCGGGGACAGGGCGCTACGAGCAGTACTTC. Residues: CASSSGTGRYEQYF.

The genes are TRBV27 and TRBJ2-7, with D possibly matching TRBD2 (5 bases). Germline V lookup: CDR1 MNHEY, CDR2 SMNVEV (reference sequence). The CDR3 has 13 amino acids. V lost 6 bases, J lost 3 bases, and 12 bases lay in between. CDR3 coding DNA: TGTGCCAGCAGCGAGGGTATTGGCTACGAGCAGTACTTC. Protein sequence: CASSEGIGYEQYF.

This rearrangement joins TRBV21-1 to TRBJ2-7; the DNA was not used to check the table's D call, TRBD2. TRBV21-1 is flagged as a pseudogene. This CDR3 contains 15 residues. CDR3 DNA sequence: TGTGCCAGCAGACTAAGGAGTACCCCGCGGTACGAGCAGTACTTC. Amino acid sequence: CASRLRSTPRYEQYF.

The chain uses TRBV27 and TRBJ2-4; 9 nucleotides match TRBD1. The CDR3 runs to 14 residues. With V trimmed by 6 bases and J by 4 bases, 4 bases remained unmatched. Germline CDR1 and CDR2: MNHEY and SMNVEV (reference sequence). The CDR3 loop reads CASRAGTGKNIQYF. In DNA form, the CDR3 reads TGTGCCAGCAGAGCCGGGACAGGGAAAAACATTCAGTACTTC.

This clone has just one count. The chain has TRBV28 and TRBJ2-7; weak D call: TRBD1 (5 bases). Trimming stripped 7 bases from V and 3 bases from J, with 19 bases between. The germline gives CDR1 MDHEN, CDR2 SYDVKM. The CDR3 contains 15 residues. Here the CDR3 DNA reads TGTGCCAGCACCCCAGAGGACACCTTAGACTACGAGCAGTACTTC. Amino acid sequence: CASTPEDTLDYEQYF.

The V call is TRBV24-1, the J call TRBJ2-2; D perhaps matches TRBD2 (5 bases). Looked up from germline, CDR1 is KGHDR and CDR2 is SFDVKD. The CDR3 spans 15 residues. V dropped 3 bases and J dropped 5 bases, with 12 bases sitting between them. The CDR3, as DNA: TGTGCCACCAGTGATCCTCTTCGGGGTACCGGGGAGCTGTTTTTT. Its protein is CATSDPLRGTGELFF.

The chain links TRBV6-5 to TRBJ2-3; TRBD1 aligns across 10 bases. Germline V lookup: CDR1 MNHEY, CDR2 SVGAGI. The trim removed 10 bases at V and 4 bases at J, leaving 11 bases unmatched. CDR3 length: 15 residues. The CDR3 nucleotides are TGTGCCACCACCCCGGACGGGACAGGGGCAGATACGCAGTATTTT. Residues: CATTPDGTGADTQYF.

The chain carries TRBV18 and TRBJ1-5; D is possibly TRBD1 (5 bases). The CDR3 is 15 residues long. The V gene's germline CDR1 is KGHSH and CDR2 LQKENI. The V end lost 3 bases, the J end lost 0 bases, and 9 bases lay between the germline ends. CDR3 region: CASSPTDSSNQPQHF. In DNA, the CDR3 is TGTGCCAGCTCACCCACTGACAGTAGCAATCAGCCCCAGCATTTT.

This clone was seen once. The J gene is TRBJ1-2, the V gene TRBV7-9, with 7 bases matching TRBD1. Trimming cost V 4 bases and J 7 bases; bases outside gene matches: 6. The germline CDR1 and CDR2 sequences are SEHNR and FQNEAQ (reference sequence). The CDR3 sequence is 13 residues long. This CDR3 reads CASSSVQGPGYTF. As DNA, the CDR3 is TGTGCCAGCAGCTCGGTACAGGGGCCTGGCTACACCTTC.

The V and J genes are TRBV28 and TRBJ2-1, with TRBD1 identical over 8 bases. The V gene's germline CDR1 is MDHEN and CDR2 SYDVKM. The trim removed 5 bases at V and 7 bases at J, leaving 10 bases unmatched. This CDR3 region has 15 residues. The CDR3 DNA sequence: TGTGCCAGCAGTGCCACCGGGACAGGACCTAATGAGCAGTTCTTC. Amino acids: CASSATGTGPNEQFF.

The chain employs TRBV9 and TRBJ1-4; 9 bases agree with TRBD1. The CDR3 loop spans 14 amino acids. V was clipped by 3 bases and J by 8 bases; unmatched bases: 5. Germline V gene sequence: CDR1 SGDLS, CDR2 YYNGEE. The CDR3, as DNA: TGTGCCAGCAGCGCTCGGGACAGGGAGGAAAAACTGTTTTTT. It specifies CASSARDREEKLFF.

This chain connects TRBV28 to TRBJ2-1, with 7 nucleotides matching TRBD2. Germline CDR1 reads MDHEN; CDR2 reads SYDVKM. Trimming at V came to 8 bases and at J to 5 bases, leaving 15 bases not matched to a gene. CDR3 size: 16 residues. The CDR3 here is CASPPAGLSTDNEQFF. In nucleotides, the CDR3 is TGTGCCAGCCCCCCAGCGGGACTTAGCACAGACAATGAGCAGTTCTTC.